Listed below are T cell receptor beta chains from one sample, sequenced in a study of shared clonotypes between healthy human individuals. Sequencing used immunoSEQ multiplex PCR; TCRdb keeps in-frame clones, though not all of them. The sample includes some 2,000,000 clones, 90% to 95% of them seen just once. Sequencing was carried out using naive CD4+ T cells sorted from blood. These receptors came from a man between 18 and 35 years old in good health. Both conserved end residues are part of each CDR3. Each record gives: D gene, J gene, clone size, V gene, CDR3 DNA, CDR3 protein. The D gene is left open where the match is weak. The size of a clone is reported for some rows only, either as once, few or many, or as a class for expanded clones.

>TRBD1|TRBJ2-5|NA|TRBV5-1
TGCGCCAGCAACCGATTTGGGGACAGGGGGCCAGAGACCCAGTACTTC
CASNRFGDRGPETQYF
>TRBD1|TRBJ2-2|NA|TRBV5-1
TGCGCCAGCAGCACCTCCGGGACAGCGAACACCGGGGAGCTGTTTTTT
CASSTSGTANTGELFF
>NA|TRBJ2-7|NA|TRBV20-1
TGCAGTGCCTCTCTAACCTACGAGCAGTACTTC
CSASLTYEQYF
>TRBD1|TRBJ1-5|NA|TRBV7-8
TGTGCCAGCAGCTCGTCCGACAGGGTGGGCAATCAGCCCCAGCATTTT
CASSSSDRVGNQPQHF
>NA|TRBJ1-5|NA|TRBV27
TGTGCCAGCAGTTTAACGGCAGGGTTCGGTCAGCCCCAGCATTTT
CASSLTAGFGQPQHF
>NA|TRBJ1-2|NA|TRBV5-1
TGCGCCAGCAGCTTGGGGAATTCAGGGGTTGGCTACACCTTC
CASSLGNSGVGYTF
>NA|TRBJ1-1|once|TRBV29-1
TGCAGCGCCCGGGATGAGAACACTGAAGCTTTCTTT
CSARDENTEAFF
>NA|TRBJ2-7|NA|TRBV11-2
TGTGCCAGCAGCCTGACTAGCTACGAGCAGTACTTC
CASSLTSYEQYF
>NA|TRBJ1-1|few|TRBV20-1
TGCAGTGCTAGAGATAAAGCTTTCTTT
CSARDKAFF
>NA|TRBJ2-7|NA|TRBV5-1
TGCGCCAGCAGCTTGGTGGTGCAAGGGGAGCAGTACTTC
CASSLVVQGEQYF